What follows are 20 T cell receptor beta chains derived from one specimen sequenced in a study of T cells in Graves' hyperthyroidism and ophthalmopathy. The investigators amplified TCR beta CDR3 regions from RNA transcripts. TCR CDR3 regions were first amplified by RT-PCR with HTBI primers. MiXCR, run by TCRdb on the multiplex PCR reads, gives a single entry per CDR3 protein. The data contain 340,000 or so distinct CDR3 sequences, roughly 20% of them singletons. The source material was blood. Receptors originate from a woman aged 50 to 60 with Graves' hyperthyroidism.

The CDR3: CASSPRDRGYFGTQYF. CDR3 bases: TGTGCCAGCAGCCCGAGGGACAGGGGTTATTTTGGGACCCAGTACTTC. This chain connects TRBV13 to TRBJ2-5, with TRBD1 identical over 10 bases. After removal of 5 bases from V and 7 bases from J, the junction contained 13 bases not matched to a gene. Germline lookup yields CDR1 PRHDT and CDR2 FYEKMQ (reference sequence). The length of the CDR3 is 16 residues.

The V gene is TRBV27, the J gene TRBJ2-2; no definite D call. Per germline, CDR1 MNHEY and CDR2 SMNVEV (reference sequence). The CDR3 has 12 amino acids. Trimming left V 6 bases short and J 3 bases short, with 5 bases between. CDR3 DNA sequence: TGTGCCAGCAGAGTGGACACCGGGGAGCTGTTTTTT. Translation gives CASRVDTGELFF.

In this sample, this clonotype turned up many times. The rearrangement uses TRBV6-6 and TRBJ1-1; D uncertain. The germline gives CDR1 MNHNY, CDR2 SVGAGI (reference sequence). The CDR3 runs to 14 residues. Trimming took off 2 bases at V and 1 base at J, with 8 bases between the two ends. The DNA of the CDR3 is TGTGCCAGCAGTTACGGGGTGAGGAACACTGAAGCTTTCTTT. As protein: CASSYGVRNTEAFF.

This clonotype was seen many times. V usage is TRBV6-1 and J usage is TRBJ2-7; possibly TRBD1 or TRBD2 for D (6 bases each). This CDR3 is built from 15 residues. Between the trimmed V and J ends, which lost 5 bases and 2 bases, there was a span of 16 bases. Per germline, CDR1 MNHNS and CDR2 SASEGT. In nucleotides, the CDR3 is TGTGCCAGCAGTCCTGCTGTGGGGGGCCCCTACGAGCAGTACTTC. Translated: CASSPAVGGPYEQYF.

This clonotype showed up many times. Here the CDR3 reads CASSYPNIAESSYNEQFF. CDR3 coding DNA: TGTGCCAGCAGTTACCCAAACATAGCGGAAAGCTCCTACAATGAGCAGTTCTTC. The V and J genes are TRBV6-5 and TRBJ2-1, with D tentatively TRBD2 (6 bases). The CDR3 has 18 amino acids. Germline V lookup: CDR1 MNHEY, CDR2 SVGAGI. With 2 bases removed from V and 0 bases from J, the gap between germline ends came to 17 bases.

This chain connects TRBV5-5 to TRBJ2-7, with 10 bases aligning to TRBD1. Trimming took 4 bases from V and 3 from J; bases not matched to a gene: 16. This CDR3 region has 18 residues. Germline assignment: CDR1 SGHKS and CDR2 YYEKEE (reference sequence). In nucleotides, the CDR3 is TGTGCCAGCAGCCACCGACAGGGGGCCCACCGGGGGTACTACGAGCAGTACTTC. Protein product: CASSHRQGAHRGYYEQYF.

The CDR3 loop is CASSLGLVGTDTQYF. For the CDR3, the DNA is TGTGCCAGCAGTTTAGGGCTAGTTGGCACAGATACGCAGTATTTT. V gene TRBV12-3 or TRBV12-4 combines with J gene TRBJ2-3; D is undetermined. The V and J ends lost 1 base and 1 base respectively, with 9 bases between them. The CDR3 sequence is 15 residues long.

This clonotype was observed many times. The CDR3 reads CASSLTSGTAYNEQFF. Here the CDR3 DNA reads TGTGCCAGCAGCCTAACTTCCGGGACGGCCTACAATGAGCAGTTCTTC. This chain connects TRBV28 to TRBJ2-1; D is tentatively TRBD1 or TRBD2 (5 bases each). This CDR3 is built from 16 residues. The V end lost 6 bases, the J end lost 2 bases, and 17 bases lay between the germline ends. Germline V gene lookup returns CDR1 MDHEN and CDR2 SYDVKM.

The chain joins TRBV9 to TRBJ2-5, with TRBD2 as a possible D gene (5 bases). Matching the DNA end better, TRBJ2-1 makes the J call doubtful. The CDR3 has 15 amino acids. CDR1 SGDLS and CDR2 YYNGEE come from the germline V gene. The DNA for the CDR3 is TGTGCCAGCAGCGTATCGGGATATCCTCAAGAGACCCAGTTCTTC. Translating gives CASSVSGYPQETQFF.

Comments on this clonotype: Possible read error: a much larger clone is one base away. The rearrangement links TRBV27 to TRBJ2-1, with unresolved D. The CDR3 contains 16 residues. Germline loops: CDR1 MNHEY, CDR2 SMNVEV (reference sequence). The CDR3: CASSPRRVSSYNEQSF. CDR3 coding DNA: TGTGCCAGCAGTCCCCGACGAGTGAGCTCCTACAATGAGCAGTCCTTC.

This clonotype was seen many times. The gene calls are TRBV11-1 and TRBJ2-1; D remains unclear. Germline loops: CDR1 SGHAT, CDR2 FQDESV (reference sequence). The CDR3 is 16 residues long. V shed 1 base and J shed 1 base, with 11 bases lying between them. CDR3 loop: CASSLESAASYNEQFF. The CDR3 coding sequence is TGTGCCAGCAGCTTAGAATCCGCGGCTTCCTACAATGAGCAGTTCTTC.

This clonotype was recorded many times. The chain joins TRBV3-1 to TRBJ1-2; D is perhaps TRBD1 (5 bases). Germline assignment: CDR1 LGHDT and CDR2 YNNKEL (reference sequence). The CDR3 consists of 14 residues. V was pared by 4 bases and J by 3 bases, with 12 bases between. The CDR3 is CASSPADRYYGYTF. Written as DNA, the CDR3 is TGTGCCAGCAGCCCGGCCGACAGATACTATGGCTACACCTTC. Full variable domain (remainder filled in from reference TRBV3-1 and TRBJ1-2): DTAVSQTPKYLVTQMGNDKSIKCEQNLGHDTMYWYKQDSKKFLKIMFSYNNKELIINETVPNRFSPKSPDKAHLNLHINSLELGDSAVYFCASSPADRYYGYTFGSGTRLTVV.

This sequence joins TRBV20-1 and TRBJ1-1; the D is unclear. Germline V lookup: CDR1 DFQATT, CDR2 SNEGSKA (reference sequence). With 4 bases removed from V and 7 bases from J, the gap between germline ends came to 22 bases. There are 15 residues in the CDR3. In DNA, the CDR3 is TGCAGTGCTAAGACCGCGAGGACTGACTCTCATGAAGCTTTCTTT. This gives the protein CSAKTARTDSHEAFF.

The table lists this clonotype with a few counts. This rearrangement joins TRBV28 to TRBJ1-5; unclear D gene. CDR3 length: 15 residues. V was pared by 5 bases and J by 2 bases, with 13 bases between. Germline CDR1 MDHEN, CDR2 SYDVKM. The CDR3 sequence is CASSRAKGGNQPQHF. The CDR3 coding sequence is TGTGCCAGCAGTCGCGCTAAAGGAGGCAATCAGCCCCAGCATTTT.

This clonotype was observed a few times. V and J are TRBV20-1 and TRBJ2-7; D unclear. This CDR3 region has 11 residues. CDR1 is DFQATT, CDR2 SNEGSKA, per germline (reference sequence). Trimming took 1 base from V and 7 from J, leaving 8 bases between them. As DNA, the CDR3 is TGCAGTGCTAGAGGGCCCAGGGAGCAGTACTTC. Translated: CSARGPREQYF.

In this sample, this clonotype turned up many times. This chain links TRBV28 with TRBJ2-3; no definite D call. V was shortened by 2 bases and J by 1 base, with 10 bases between the two germline ends. Germline CDR1 is MDHEN and CDR2 is SYDVKM. This CDR3 has 15 amino acids. The DNA of the CDR3 is TGTGCCAGCAGTTTAAGTGCAAGCGGCACAGATACGCAGTATTTT. This sequence encodes CASSLSASGTDTQYF.

This clonotype appeared once. This rearrangement joins TRBV5-5 to TRBJ1-1, with TRBD1 identical over 8 bases. The V gene's germline CDR1 is SGHKS and CDR2 YYEKEE (reference sequence). The CDR3 runs to 13 residues. Trimming took 4 bases from V and 9 from J; bases not matched to a gene: 8. CDR3: CASSLTGGAQAFF. As DNA, the CDR3 is TGTGCCAGCAGCCTAACAGGGGGAGCACAAGCTTTCTTT.

This clonotype showed up many times. This chain joins TRBV27 and TRBJ1-6, with a tentative D call TRBD1 (5 bases). CDR1 is MNHEY, CDR2 SMNVEV, per germline (reference sequence). The CDR3 contains 13 residues. The germline V and J ends were trimmed by 6 bases and 7 bases, with 10 bases remaining between them. The DNA for the CDR3 is TGTGCCAGCAGGTGGGACTCCAATTCACCCCTCCACTTT. It codes for CASRWDSNSPLHF.

The sample holds many counts of this clonotype. The chain recombines TRBV30 with TRBJ2-1; D gene ambiguous. V lost 3 bases, J lost 8 bases, and 8 bases lay in between. The V gene's germline CDR1 is GTSNPN and CDR2 SVGIG (reference sequence). The CDR3 sequence is 11 residues long. The CDR3 is CAWRAHDEQFF. CDR3 coding DNA: TGTGCCTGGAGAGCTCATGATGAGCAGTTCTTC.

This clonotype was detected a few times. The rearrangement links TRBV2 to TRBJ2-2; no firm D call. Germline V lookup: CDR1 SNHLY, CDR2 FYNNEI. With 1 base removed from V and 4 bases from J, the gap between germline ends came to 7 bases. CDR3 length: 14 residues. CDR3 protein: CASSEGGITGELFF. The CDR3 coding sequence is TGTGCCAGCAGTGAAGGAGGAATCACCGGGGAGCTGTTTTTT.